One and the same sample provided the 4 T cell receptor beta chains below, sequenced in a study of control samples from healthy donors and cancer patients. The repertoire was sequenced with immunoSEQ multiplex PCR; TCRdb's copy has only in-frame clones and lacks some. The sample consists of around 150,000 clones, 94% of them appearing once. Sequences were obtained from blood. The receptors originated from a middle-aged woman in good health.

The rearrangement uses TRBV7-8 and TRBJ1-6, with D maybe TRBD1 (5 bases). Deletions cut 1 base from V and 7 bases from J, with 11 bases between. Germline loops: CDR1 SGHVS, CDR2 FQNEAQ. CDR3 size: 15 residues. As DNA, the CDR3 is TGTGCCAGCAGCTTAGGGGACCGAGAAAATTCACCCCTCCACTTT. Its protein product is CASSLGDRENSPLHF.

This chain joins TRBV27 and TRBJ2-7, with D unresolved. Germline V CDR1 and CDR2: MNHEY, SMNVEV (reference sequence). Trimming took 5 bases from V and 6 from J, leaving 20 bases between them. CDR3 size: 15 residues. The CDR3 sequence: CASSPSLDGPGEQYF. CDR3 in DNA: TGTGCCAGCAGTCCCTCTTTGGATGGACCGGGCGAGCAGTACTTC.

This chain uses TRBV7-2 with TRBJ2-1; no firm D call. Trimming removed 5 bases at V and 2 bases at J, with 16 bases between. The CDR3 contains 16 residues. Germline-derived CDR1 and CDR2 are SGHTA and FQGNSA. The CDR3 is CASSPYGSKTYNEQFF. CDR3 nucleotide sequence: TGTGCCAGCAGCCCATACGGTTCGAAAACCTACAATGAGCAGTTCTTC.

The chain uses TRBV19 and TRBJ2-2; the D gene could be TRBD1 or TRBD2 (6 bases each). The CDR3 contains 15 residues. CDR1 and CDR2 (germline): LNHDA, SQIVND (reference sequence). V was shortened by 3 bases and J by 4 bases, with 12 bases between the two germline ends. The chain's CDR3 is CASSMEGVSTGELFF. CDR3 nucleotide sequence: TGTGCCAGTAGTATGGAGGGGGTGAGCACCGGGGAGCTGTTTTTT.